This note documents a single TCR beta chain sequence. Survey-level immunoSEQ sequencing profiled the TCR beta repertoire. The protocol was immunoSEQ multiplex PCR, while the TCRdb copy is restricted to in-frame clones and leaves out a portion. The sample holds approximately 70,000 clones, roughly 95% seen once. CDR1 is LNHDA, CDR2 SQIVND, per germline (reference sequence). The V gene end was trimmed by 8 bases and the J gene end by 5 bases; junction bases not matched to a gene: 6. This CDR3 has 14 amino acids. This TCR derives from a man in his forties with rheumatoid arthritis. The sample was PBMCs. The V and J genes are TRBV19 and TRBJ2-3; 11 nucleotides align to TRBD2. The CDR3 bases are TGTGCCAGTGACCCCGGGACTAGCGGAGATACGCAGTATTTT. This encodes CASDPGTSGDTQYF.